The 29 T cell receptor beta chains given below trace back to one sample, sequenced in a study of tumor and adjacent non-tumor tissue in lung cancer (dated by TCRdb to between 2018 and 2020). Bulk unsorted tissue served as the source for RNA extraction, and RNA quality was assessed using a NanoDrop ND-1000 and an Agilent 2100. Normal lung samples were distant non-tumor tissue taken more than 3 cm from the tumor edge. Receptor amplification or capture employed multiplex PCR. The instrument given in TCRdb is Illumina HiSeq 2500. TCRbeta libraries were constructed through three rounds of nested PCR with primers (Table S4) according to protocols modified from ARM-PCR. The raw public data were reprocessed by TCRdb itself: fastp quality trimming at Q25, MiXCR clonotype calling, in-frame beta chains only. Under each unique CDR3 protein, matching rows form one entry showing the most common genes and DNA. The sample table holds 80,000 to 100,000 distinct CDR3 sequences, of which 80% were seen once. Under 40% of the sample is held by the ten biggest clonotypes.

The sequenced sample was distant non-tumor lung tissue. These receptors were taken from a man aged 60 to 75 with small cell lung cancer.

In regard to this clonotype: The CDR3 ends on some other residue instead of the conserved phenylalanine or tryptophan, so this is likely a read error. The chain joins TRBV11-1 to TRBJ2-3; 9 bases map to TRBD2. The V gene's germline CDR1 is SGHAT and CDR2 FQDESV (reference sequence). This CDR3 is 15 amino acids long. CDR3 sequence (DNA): TGTGCAAGCAACTTACGGACTAGCGGCACAGATACGCAGTATTCT. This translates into CASNLRTSGTDTQYS.

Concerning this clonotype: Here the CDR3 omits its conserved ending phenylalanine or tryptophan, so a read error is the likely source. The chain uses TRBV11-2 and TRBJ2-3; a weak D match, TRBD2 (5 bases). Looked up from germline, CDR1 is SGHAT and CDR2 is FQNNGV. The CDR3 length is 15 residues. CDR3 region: CASNLALASPDAQYL. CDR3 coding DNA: TGTGCCAGCAACCTGGCGCTAGCAAGCCCAGATGCGCAGTATTTG.

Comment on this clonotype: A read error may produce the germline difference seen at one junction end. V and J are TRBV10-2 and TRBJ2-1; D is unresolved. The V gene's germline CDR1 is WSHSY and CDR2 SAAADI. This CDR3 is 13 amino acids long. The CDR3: CASSDSRVGELIF. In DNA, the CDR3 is TGTGCCAGCAGTGATTCTAGGGTGGGTGAGCTGATCTTC.

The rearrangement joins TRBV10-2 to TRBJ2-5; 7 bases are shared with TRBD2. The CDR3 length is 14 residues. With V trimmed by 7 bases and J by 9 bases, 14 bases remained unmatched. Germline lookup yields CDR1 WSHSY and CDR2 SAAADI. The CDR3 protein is CASNKSASGLSQYF. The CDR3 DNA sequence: TGCGCCAGCAATAAGTCTGCTAGCGGCCTGTCCCAGTACTTC.

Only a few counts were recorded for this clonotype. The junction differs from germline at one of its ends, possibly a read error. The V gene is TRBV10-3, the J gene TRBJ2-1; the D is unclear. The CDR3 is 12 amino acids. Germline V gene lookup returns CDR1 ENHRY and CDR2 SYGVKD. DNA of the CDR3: TGTGCCATCAGTGGGGTCGCGGATGAGCAGTTATTC. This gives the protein CAISGVADEQLF.

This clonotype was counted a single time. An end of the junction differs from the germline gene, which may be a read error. The CDR3: CASTLARGDYNEQLF. CDR3 nucleotide sequence: TGTGCCAGCACACTGGCGAGGGGGGACTACAATGAGCAGTTATTC. The chain combines TRBV12-3 or TRBV12-4 with TRBJ2-1; maybe TRBD2 (7 bases). CDR3 length: 15 residues.

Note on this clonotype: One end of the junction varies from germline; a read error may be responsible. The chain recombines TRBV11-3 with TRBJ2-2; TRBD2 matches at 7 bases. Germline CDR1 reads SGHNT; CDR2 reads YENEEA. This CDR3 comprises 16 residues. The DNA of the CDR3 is TGTGCCAACAGCCTAACCGCGGGAGTGGTCACCGGGAAGCTGTTTTTT. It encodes CANSLTAGVVTGKLFF.

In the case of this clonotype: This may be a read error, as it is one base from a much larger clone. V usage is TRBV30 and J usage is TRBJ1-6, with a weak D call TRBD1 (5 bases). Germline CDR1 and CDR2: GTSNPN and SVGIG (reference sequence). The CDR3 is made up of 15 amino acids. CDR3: CAWSPFVGENSLLHF. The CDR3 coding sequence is TGTGCCTGGAGTCCCTTTGTGGGGGAGAATTCACTCCTCCACTTT. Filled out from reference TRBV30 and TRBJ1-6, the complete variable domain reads SQTIHQWPATLVQPVGSPLSLECTVEGTSNPNLYWYRQAAGRGLQLLFYSVGIGQISSEVPQNLSASRPQDRQFILSSKKLLLSDSGFYLCAWSPFVGENSLLHFGNGTRLTVT.

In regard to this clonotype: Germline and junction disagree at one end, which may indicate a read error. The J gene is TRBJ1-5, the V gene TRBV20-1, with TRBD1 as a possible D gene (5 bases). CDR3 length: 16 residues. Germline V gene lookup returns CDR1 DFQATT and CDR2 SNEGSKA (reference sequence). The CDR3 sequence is CRARVAGGTITQPQHF. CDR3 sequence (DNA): TGCAGAGCTAGAGTAGCAGGCGGGACGATCACTCAACCCCAGCATTTT.

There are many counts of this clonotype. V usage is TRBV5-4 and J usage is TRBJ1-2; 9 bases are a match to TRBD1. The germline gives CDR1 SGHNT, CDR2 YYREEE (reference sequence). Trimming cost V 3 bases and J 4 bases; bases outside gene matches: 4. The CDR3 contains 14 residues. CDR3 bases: TGTGCCAGCAGCTGGACAGGGGTAGGCTATGGCTACACCTTC. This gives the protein CASSWTGVGYGYTF.

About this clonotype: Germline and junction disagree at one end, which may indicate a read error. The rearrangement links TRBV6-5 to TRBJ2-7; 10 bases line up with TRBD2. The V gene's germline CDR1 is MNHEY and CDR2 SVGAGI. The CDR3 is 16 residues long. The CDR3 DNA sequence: TGTGCCAGCAGTTCAAACACTAGCGGGACTTCCTACGAGCAGTACTTT. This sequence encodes CASSSNTSGTSYEQYF.

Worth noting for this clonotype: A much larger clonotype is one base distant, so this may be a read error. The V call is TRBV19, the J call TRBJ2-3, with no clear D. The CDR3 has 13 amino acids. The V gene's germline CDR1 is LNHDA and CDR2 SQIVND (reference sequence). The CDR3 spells CVSSRRSTDTQYF. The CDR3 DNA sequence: TGTGTCAGTAGTCGTCGGAGCACAGATACGCAGTATTTT. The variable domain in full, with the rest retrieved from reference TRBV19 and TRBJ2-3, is DGGITQSPKYLFRKEGQNVTLSCEQNLNHDAMYWYRQDPGQGLRLIYYSQIVNDFQKGDIAEGYSVSREKKESFPLTVTSAQKNPTAFYLCVSSRRSTDTQYFGPGTRLTVL.

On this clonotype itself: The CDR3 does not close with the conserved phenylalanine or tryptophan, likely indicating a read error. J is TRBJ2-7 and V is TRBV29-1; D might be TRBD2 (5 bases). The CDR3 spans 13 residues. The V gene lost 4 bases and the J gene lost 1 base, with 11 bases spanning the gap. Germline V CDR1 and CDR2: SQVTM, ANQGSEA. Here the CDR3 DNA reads TGCAGCGTTGCTAGCAGGATTTCCTACGAGCAGTACTTA. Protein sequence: CSVASRISYEQYL.

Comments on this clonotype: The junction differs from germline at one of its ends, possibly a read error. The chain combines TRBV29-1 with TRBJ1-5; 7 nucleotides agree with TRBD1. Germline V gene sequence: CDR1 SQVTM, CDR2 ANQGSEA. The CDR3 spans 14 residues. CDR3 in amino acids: CSVIEQGTSQSQHF. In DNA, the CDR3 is TGCAGCGTTATAGAACAGGGGACGAGTCAGTCCCAGCATTTT.

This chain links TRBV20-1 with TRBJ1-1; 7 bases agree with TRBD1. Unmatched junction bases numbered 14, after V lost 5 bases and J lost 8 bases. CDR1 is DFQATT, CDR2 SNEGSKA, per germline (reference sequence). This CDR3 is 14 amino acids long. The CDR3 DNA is TGCAGTGCTGGGAGGGGACAGACGAAGACCGAAGCTTTCTTT. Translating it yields CSAGRGQTKTEAFF.

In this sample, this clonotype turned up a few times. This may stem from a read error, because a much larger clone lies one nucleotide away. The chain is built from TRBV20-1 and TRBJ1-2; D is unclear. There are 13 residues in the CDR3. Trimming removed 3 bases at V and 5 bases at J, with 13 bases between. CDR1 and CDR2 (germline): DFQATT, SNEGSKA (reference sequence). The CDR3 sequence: CSASARAVYGYTF. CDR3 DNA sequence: TGCAGTGCTAGCGCACGGGCGGTTTATGGCTACACCTTC.

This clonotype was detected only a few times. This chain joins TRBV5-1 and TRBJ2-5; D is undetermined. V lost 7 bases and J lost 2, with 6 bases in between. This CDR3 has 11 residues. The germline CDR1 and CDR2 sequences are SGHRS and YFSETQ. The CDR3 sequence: CASRSQETQYF. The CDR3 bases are TGCGCCAGCCGCTCACAAGAGACCCAGTACTTC.

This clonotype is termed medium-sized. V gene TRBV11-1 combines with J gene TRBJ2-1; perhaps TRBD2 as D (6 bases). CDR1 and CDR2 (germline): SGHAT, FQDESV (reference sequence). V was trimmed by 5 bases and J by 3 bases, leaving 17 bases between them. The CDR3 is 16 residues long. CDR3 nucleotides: TGTGCCAGCAGCCGCTCCGGCGGGACGAGCTACAATGAGCAGTTCTTC. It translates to CASSRSGGTSYNEQFF.

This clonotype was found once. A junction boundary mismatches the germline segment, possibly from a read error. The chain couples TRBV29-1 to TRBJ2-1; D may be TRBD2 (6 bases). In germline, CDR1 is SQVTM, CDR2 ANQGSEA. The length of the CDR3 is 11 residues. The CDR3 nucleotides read TGCGGCGTCGCTAGCGCGAATGGGCAGTTCTTC. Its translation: CGVASANGQFF.

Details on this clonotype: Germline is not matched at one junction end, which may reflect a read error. CDR3 residues: CASTRARGDYYEQFF. CDR3 nucleotides: TGTGCAAGCACACGGGCGAGGGGGGACTACTATGAGCAGTTCTTC. The chain is built from TRBV12-3 or TRBV12-4 and TRBJ2-1, with D perhaps TRBD2 (7 bases). The CDR3 is made up of 15 amino acids.

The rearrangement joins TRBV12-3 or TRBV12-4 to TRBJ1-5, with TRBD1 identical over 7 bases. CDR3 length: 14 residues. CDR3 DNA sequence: TGTGCTAGTAGAGTGGGACAGCCAAATCAGCCCCAGCATTTT. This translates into CASRVGQPNQPQHF.

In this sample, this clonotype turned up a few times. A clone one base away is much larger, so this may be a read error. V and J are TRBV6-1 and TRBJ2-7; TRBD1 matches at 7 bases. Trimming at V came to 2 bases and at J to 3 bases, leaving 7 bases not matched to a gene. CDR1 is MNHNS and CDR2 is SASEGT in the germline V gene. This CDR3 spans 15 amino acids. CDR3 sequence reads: CASSERDSYIYEQYF. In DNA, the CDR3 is TGTGCCAGCAGTGAAAGGGACAGCTACATCTACGAGCAGTACTTC.

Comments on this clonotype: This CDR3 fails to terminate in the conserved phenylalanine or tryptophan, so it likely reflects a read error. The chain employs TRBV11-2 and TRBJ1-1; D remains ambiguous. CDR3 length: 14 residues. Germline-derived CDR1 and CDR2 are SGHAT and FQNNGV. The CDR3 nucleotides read TGTCCCAGCAGCGTCCCCCCCCACAGCACTGAAGCTTTCCTT. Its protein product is CPSSVPPHSTEAFL.

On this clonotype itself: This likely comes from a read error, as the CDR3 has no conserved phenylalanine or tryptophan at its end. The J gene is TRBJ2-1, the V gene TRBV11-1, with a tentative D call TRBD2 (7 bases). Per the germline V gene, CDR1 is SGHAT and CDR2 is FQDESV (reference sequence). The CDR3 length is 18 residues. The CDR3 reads CAGSSESRTRGSGNEQFI. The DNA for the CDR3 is TGTGCCGGCAGCTCAGAATCGAGGACTAGGGGGAGTGGTAATGAGCAGTTCATC.

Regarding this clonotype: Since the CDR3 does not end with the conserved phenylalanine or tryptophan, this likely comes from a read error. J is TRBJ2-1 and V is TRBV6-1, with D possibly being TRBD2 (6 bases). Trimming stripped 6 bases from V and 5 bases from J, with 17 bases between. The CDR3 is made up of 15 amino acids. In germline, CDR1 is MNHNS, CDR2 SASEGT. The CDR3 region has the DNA TGTGCCAGCAGATTCCGACTAGTATCCCACAATGAGCAGTTCTCC. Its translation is CASRFRLVSHNEQFS.

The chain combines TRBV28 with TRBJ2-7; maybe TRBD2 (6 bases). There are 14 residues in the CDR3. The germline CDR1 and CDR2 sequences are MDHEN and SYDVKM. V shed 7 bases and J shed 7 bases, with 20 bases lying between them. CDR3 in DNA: TGTGCCAGCATCTTTGGAGGGTCCGGGAGAGAGCAGTACTTC. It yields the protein CASIFGGSGREQYF.

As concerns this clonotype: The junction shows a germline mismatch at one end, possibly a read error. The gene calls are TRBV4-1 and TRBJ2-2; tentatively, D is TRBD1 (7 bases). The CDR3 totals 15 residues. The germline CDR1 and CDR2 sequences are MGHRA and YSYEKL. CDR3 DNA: TGCGCCAACAGCGGCAGGGGGGCCCATACCGGGGAGCTGTTTTTT. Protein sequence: CANSGRGAHTGELFF.

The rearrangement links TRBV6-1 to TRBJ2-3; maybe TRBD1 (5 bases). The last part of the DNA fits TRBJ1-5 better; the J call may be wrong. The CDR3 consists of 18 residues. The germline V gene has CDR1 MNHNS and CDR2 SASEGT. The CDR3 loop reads CASNSLGAGLLDSEQQHF. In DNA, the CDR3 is TGTGCCAGCAACTCCCTAGGGGCGGGACTCTTGGACTCGGAGCAGCAGCATTTT.

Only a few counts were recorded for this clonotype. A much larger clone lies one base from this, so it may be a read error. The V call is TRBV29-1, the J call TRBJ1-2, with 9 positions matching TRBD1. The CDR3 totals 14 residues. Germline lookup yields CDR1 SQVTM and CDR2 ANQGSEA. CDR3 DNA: TGCAGCGTTGAATCGGGACAGGGCAGCTATGGCTACGCCTTC. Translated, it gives CSVESGQGSYGYAF. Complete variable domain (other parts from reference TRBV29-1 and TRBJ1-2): SAVISQKPSRDICQRGTSLTIQCQVDSQVTMMFWYRQQPGQSLTLIATANQGSEATYESGFVIDKFPISRPNLTFSTLTVSNMSPEDSSIYLCSVESGQGSYGYAFGSGTRLTVV.